This entry lists 32 T cell receptor beta chains sequenced from one sample in a study of T cell repertoires in cytomegalovirus infection. Their antigen targets remain unknown. TCRdb reanalysed the reads using MiXCR and keeps one entry per CDR3 protein. The sample has around 340,000 distinct CDR3 sequences, almost 30% seen once. The sample here was cultured PBMCs, taken from culture after CMV antigen stimulation. The origin of the receptors is a human donor in good health (CMV status not recorded). Some clones in this sample may be carry-over from other donors' samples.

The V call is TRBV12-3 or TRBV12-4, the J call TRBJ1-2; weak D call: TRBD1 (5 bases). Trimming stripped 5 bases from V and 7 bases from J, with 17 bases between. The CDR3 loop spans 14 amino acids. The chain's CDR3 is CASSPSGRGAGYTF. CDR3 coding DNA: TGTGCCAGCAGTCCCTCGGGGAGGGGTGCTGGCTACACCTTC.

This clonotype was counted many times. The gene calls are TRBV7-2 and TRBJ2-2, with a weak D call TRBD2 (5 bases). There are 15 residues in the CDR3. Germline V gives CDR1 SGHTA, CDR2 FQGNSA. V lost 5 bases, J lost 3 bases, and 13 bases lay in between. Here the CDR3 DNA reads TGTGCCAGCAGCCCAAGAGTCGGGGACACCGGGGAGCTGTTTTTT. It is translated as CASSPRVGDTGELFF.

This chain uses TRBV19 with TRBJ2-3; 11 bases match TRBD2. Germline CDR1 LNHDA, CDR2 SQIVND (reference sequence). The ends lost 6 bases at V and 3 bases at J; junction bases unmatched: 11. This CDR3 spans 17 amino acids. DNA for the CDR3: TGTGCCAGTAGCGACCGAAGTAGCGGGAGGGATACAGATACGCAGTATTTT. Its translation: CASSDRSSGRDTDTQYF.

Only a few counts were recorded for this clonotype. This chain links TRBV3-1 with TRBJ1-3; D unresolved. The V gene's germline CDR1 is LGHDT and CDR2 YNNKEL (reference sequence). The CDR3 covers 17 residues. V was clipped by 2 bases and J by 5 bases, with 19 bases between them. For the CDR3, the DNA is TGTGCCAGCAGCCAACCCGCTTATGGCGGTCTAAGAAACACCATATATTTT. Its translation is CASSQPAYGGLRNTIYF.

This clonotype was seen at least ten times. V is TRBV7-2 and J is TRBJ1-2, with no clear D. The CDR3 spans 13 residues. CDR1 and CDR2 (germline): SGHTA, FQGNSA. Trimming stripped 5 bases from V and 5 bases from J, with 12 bases between. CDR3 loop: CASSHPDRYGYTF. The CDR3 DNA follows: TGTGCCAGCAGCCACCCGGACCGGTATGGCTACACCTTC. The full variable domain, rest sourced from reference TRBV7-2 and TRBJ1-2, is GAGVSQSPSNKVTEKGKDVELRCDPISGHTALYWYRQSLGQGLEFLIYFQGNSAPDKSGLPSDRFSAERTGGSVSTLTIQRTQQEDSAVYLCASSHPDRYGYTFGSGTRLTVV.

V is TRBV11-1 and J is TRBJ2-7, with D perhaps TRBD1 (6 bases). The CDR3 runs to 13 residues. Trimming shortened V by 8 bases and J by 3 bases, and 14 bases separated the two germline ends. Germline V gene lookup returns CDR1 SGHAT and CDR2 FQDESV (reference sequence). The CDR3 DNA sequence: TGTGCCAGCTCCAGGACAGACCTCTACGAGCAGTACTTC. Residues: CASSRTDLYEQYF.

This clonotype was found a few times. This chain uses TRBV2 with TRBJ1-6; D is unclear. The length of the CDR3 is 15 residues. Per the germline V gene, CDR1 is SNHLY and CDR2 is FYNNEI. V was clipped by 3 bases and J by 3 bases, with 9 bases between them. The CDR3 spells CASSDEGIYNSPLHF. The CDR3 bases are TGTGCCAGCAGTGACGAGGGCATCTATAATTCACCCCTCCACTTT.

This clonotype was detected many times. The J gene is TRBJ2-3, the V gene TRBV28, with 12 bases matching TRBD2. Germline V gene sequence: CDR1 MDHEN, CDR2 SYDVKM. The trim removed 5 bases at V and 2 bases at J, leaving 8 bases unmatched. This CDR3 is 17 amino acids long. CDR3 region: CASSTTGLAGYTDTQYF. The CDR3 DNA reads TGTGCCAGCAGTACCACAGGACTAGCGGGGTACACAGATACGCAGTATTTT.

This clonotype was detected only a few times. The chain is built from TRBV6-6 and TRBJ2-7, with 7 bases fitting TRBD1. CDR1 is MNHNY and CDR2 is SVGAGI in the germline V gene (reference sequence). CDR3 length equals 15 residues. With V trimmed by 3 bases and J by 0 bases, 5 bases remained unmatched. The CDR3 sequence is CASSYPGTDSYEQYF. The CDR3 coding sequence is TGTGCCAGCAGTTATCCCGGGACAGACTCCTACGAGCAGTACTTC.

This clonotype has ten or more counts. The chain uses TRBV11-1 and TRBJ1-5, with D tentatively TRBD1 (6 bases). CDR3 length equals 14 residues. V dropped 5 bases and J dropped 4 bases, with 12 bases sitting between them. The germline CDR1 and CDR2 sequences are SGHAT and FQDESV (reference sequence). In DNA, the CDR3 is TGTGCCAGCAGCCCACCCACAGGGAATCAGCCCCAGCATTTT. This gives the protein CASSPPTGNQPQHF.

This clonotype came up once. This chain uses TRBV12-3 or TRBV12-4 with TRBJ1-6; D is ambiguous. This CDR3 has 14 amino acids. The V gene lost 1 base and the J gene lost 6 bases, with 7 bases spanning the gap. CDR3 protein: CASSLGSTNSPLHF. CDR3 sequence (DNA): TGTGCCAGCAGTTTAGGATCCACTAATTCACCCCTCCACTTT.

In this sample, this clonotype turned up a few times. The J gene is TRBJ2-5, the V gene TRBV11-2; possibly TRBD1 or TRBD2 for D (6 bases each). The germline V and J ends were trimmed by 4 bases and 2 bases, with 14 bases remaining between them. Germline V gene sequence: CDR1 SGHAT, CDR2 FQNNGV. There are 15 residues in the CDR3. CDR3 residues: CASSSGDRTQETQYF. CDR3 DNA: TGTGCCAGCAGCTCGGGAGACAGGACGCAAGAGACCCAGTACTTC.

This clonotype was seen at least ten times. The rearrangement uses TRBV12-3 or TRBV12-4 and TRBJ2-5; possible D gene TRBD1, 5 bases. With 7 bases removed from V and 3 bases from J, the gap between germline ends came to 12 bases. The length of the CDR3 is 13 residues. Here the CDR3 reads CASKEKGEETQYF. The DNA for the CDR3 is TGTGCCAGCAAGGAGAAAGGGGAAGAGACCCAGTACTTC.

This chain's CDR3 is CASSWEREGNTGELFF. In DNA, the CDR3 is TGCGCCAGCAGCTGGGAGCGGGAGGGAAACACCGGGGAGCTGTTTTTT. This rearrangement joins TRBV5-1 to TRBJ2-2, with 10 positions matching TRBD2. With 3 bases clipped from V and 2 bases from J, the junction kept 4 bases outside the gene matches. Germline lookup yields CDR1 SGHRS and CDR2 YFSETQ. The CDR3 totals 16 residues.

This clonotype was seen at least ten times. This rearrangement joins TRBV6-1 to TRBJ1-3; 7 bases fit TRBD1. V gave up 6 bases and J gave up 0 bases; unmatched junction bases: 20. The CDR3 extends over 20 amino acids. In germline, CDR1 is MNHNS, CDR2 SASEGT. The CDR3 sequence is CASSETSGGPGLFSGNTIYF. CDR3 DNA sequence: TGTGCCAGCAGCGAAACCTCAGGGGGACCGGGACTCTTCTCTGGAAACACCATATATTTT.

The chain uses TRBV20-1 and TRBJ2-7; 9 bases match TRBD1. The CDR3 contains 12 residues. Germline V gene sequence: CDR1 DFQATT, CDR2 SNEGSKA (reference sequence). V shed 6 bases and J 4 bases; nucleotides not matched to a gene: 4. This chain's CDR3 is CSATGTGYEQYF. In nucleotides, the CDR3 is TGCAGTGCCACCGGGACAGGGTACGAGCAGTACTTC.

This clonotype was recorded a few times. The V call is TRBV20-1, the J call TRBJ1-2; D gene ambiguous. The germline V gene has CDR1 DFQATT and CDR2 SNEGSKA (reference sequence). CDR3 size: 16 residues. V shed 0 bases and J shed 1 base, with 15 bases lying between them. CDR3 coding DNA: TGCAGTGCTAGAGATAGGGCAGACCGACATAACTATGGCTACACCTTC. It translates to CSARDRADRHNYGYTF.

J is TRBJ2-7 and V is TRBV4-2, with 8 nucleotides matching TRBD1. CDR1 is LGHNA, CDR2 YNFKEQ, per germline. The CDR3 loop spans 14 amino acids. V dropped 4 bases and J dropped 1; count of bases not matched to a gene: 3. The CDR3 spells CASSLWTGSYEQYF. The CDR3 DNA sequence: TGTGCCAGCAGCCTCTGGACAGGGTCCTACGAGCAGTACTTC.

This clonotype occurred a few times. The chain links TRBV7-3 to TRBJ2-1; D is possibly TRBD1 (6 bases). CDR1 is SGHTA and CDR2 is FQGTGA in the germline V gene. V was pared by 2 bases and J by 4 bases, with 18 bases between. This CDR3 region has 17 residues. In DNA form, the CDR3 reads TGTGCCAGCAGCTTAGAGCCAGGGGCCGAGGGATACAATGAGCAGTTCTTC. Translated: CASSLEPGAEGYNEQFF.

V is TRBV6-6 and J is TRBJ2-2; D uncertain. The CDR3 spans 14 residues. Trimming removed 5 bases at V and 2 bases at J, with 9 bases between. Germline CDR1 is MNHNY and CDR2 is SVGAGI (reference sequence). CDR3 coding DNA: TGTGCCAGCAGTGCCCGTCTTAACACCGGGGAGCTGTTTTTT. Translating gives CASSARLNTGELFF.

The chain has TRBV7-9 and TRBJ2-7; a weak D match, TRBD2 (6 bases). V lost 2 bases to trimming and J lost 5 bases, with 16 bases between them. The CDR3 extends over 15 amino acids. Germline CDR1 SEHNR, CDR2 FQNEAQ (reference sequence). Here the CDR3 reads CASSLPRRGEDEQYF. The DNA for the CDR3 is TGTGCCAGCAGCTTACCACGGCGGGGTGAGGACGAGCAGTACTTC.

This clonotype appeared a few times. The V and J genes are TRBV7-2 and TRBJ2-7; D remains unclear. Between the trimmed V and J ends, which lost 1 base and 3 bases, there was a span of 13 bases. The CDR3 contains 15 residues. Germline V CDR1 and CDR2: SGHTA, FQGNSA. CDR3 residues: CASSLGGLDIYEQYF. The CDR3 DNA reads TGTGCCAGCAGCTTAGGTGGGCTAGACATCTACGAGCAGTACTTC. The complete variable domain, with remaining parts taken from reference TRBV7-2 and TRBJ2-7, reads GAGVSQSPSNKVTEKGKDVELRCDPISGHTALYWYRQSLGQGLEFLIYFQGNSAPDKSGLPSDRFSAERTGGSVSTLTIQRTQQEDSAVYLCASSLGGLDIYEQYFGPGTRLTVT.

The chain links TRBV10-1 to TRBJ2-2; perhaps TRBD1 as D (6 bases). CDR1 and CDR2 (germline): WNHNN, SYGVQD (reference sequence). V was shortened by 7 bases and J by 7 bases, with 13 bases between the two germline ends. This CDR3 comprises 13 residues. This CDR3 reads CASNSDRNGELFF. CDR3 coding DNA: TGCGCCAGCAACTCGGACAGAAACGGGGAGCTGTTTTTT.

The sample holds many counts of this clonotype. The chain employs TRBV7-3 and TRBJ2-7; 9 positions match TRBD1. V gave up 5 bases and J gave up 6 bases; unmatched junction bases: 5. Germline CDR1 SGHTA, CDR2 FQGTGA. This CDR3 region has 13 residues. CDR3 region: CASSLDRGSEQYF. The CDR3 DNA reads TGTGCCAGCAGCCTGGACAGGGGTAGCGAGCAGTACTTC.

CDR3 protein: CASSLDWTSATYEQYF. In DNA, the CDR3 is TGTGCCAGCAGCTTAGATTGGACTAGCGCTACCTACGAGCAGTACTTC. This chain joins TRBV7-2 and TRBJ2-7; 9 bases line up with TRBD2. The CDR3 sequence is 16 residues long. Losses at the gene ends were 1 base for V and 2 bases for J; bases not matched to a gene: 6. From germline, CDR1 is SGHTA and CDR2 FQGNSA.

The V call is TRBV7-8, the J call TRBJ2-3; 7 bases are a match to TRBD2. The length of the CDR3 is 13 residues. CDR1 and CDR2 (germline): SGHVS, FQNEAQ. Trimming removed 1 base from V and 13 bases from J; junction bases left unmatched: 8. The CDR3 here is CASSLDGGSVEYF. DNA of the CDR3: TGTGCCAGCAGCTTAGATGGCGGGAGTGTGGAGTATTTT.

This clonotype has a handful of counts. This rearrangement joins TRBV20-1 to TRBJ2-2; TRBD1 matches at 7 bases. Trimming cost V 5 bases and J 3 bases; bases outside gene matches: 9. CDR3 length: 15 residues. Germline V lookup: CDR1 DFQATT, CDR2 SNEGSKA (reference sequence). CDR3 DNA: TGCAGTGCTCCACGGGACAGCGCTTACACCGGGGAGCTGTTTTTT. It encodes CSAPRDSAYTGELFF.

This sequence joins TRBV20-1 and TRBJ2-3; the match to TRBD2 covers 9 bases. V was clipped by 8 bases and J by 5 bases; unmatched bases: 11. This CDR3 has 14 amino acids. CDR1 is DFQATT, CDR2 SNEGSKA, per germline (reference sequence). The CDR3 is CSPRRAGGLDTQYF. The CDR3 bases are TGCAGTCCGCGTAGGGCGGGAGGGCTAGATACGCAGTATTTT.

The sample holds a few counts of this clonotype. CDR3 coding DNA: TGTGCCAGCAGTAACCGGGACAGGGAAGCCGGGGAGCTGTTTTTT. This translates into CASSNRDREAGELFF. V is TRBV6-6 and J is TRBJ2-2; 9 bases are a match to TRBD1. CDR1 and CDR2 (germline): MNHNY, SVGAGI (reference sequence). The CDR3 covers 15 residues. J gave up 6 bases and V 5 bases, and 7 bases lay outside the gene matches.

This clonotype was seen a few times. The chain employs TRBV14 and TRBJ2-5, with D tentatively TRBD2 (7 bases). The CDR3 is made up of 14 amino acids. From germline, CDR1 is SGHDN and CDR2 FVKESK. The V and J ends lost 3 bases and 4 bases respectively, with 12 bases between them. CDR3 DNA: TGTGCCAGCAGCCAGGTGGGGGGGCGAGAGACCCAGTACTTC. The encoded protein is CASSQVGGRETQYF.

The V call is TRBV28, the J call TRBJ2-1; 7 positions agree with TRBD2. The trim removed 4 bases at V and 4 bases at J, leaving 10 bases unmatched. The CDR3 consists of 16 residues. Germline V gives CDR1 MDHEN, CDR2 SYDVKM. The CDR3 DNA is TGTGCCAGCAGTTCCGATAGGGCGGGAGATTACAATGAGCAGTTCTTC. It yields the protein CASSSDRAGDYNEQFF.

This clonotype was seen ten or more times. The chain recombines TRBV7-2 with TRBJ2-1; D is undetermined. The V end lost 6 bases, the J end lost 6 bases, and 6 bases lay between the germline ends. The CDR3 consists of 11 residues. Per germline, CDR1 SGHTA and CDR2 FQGNSA. The CDR3 coding sequence is TGTGCCAGCAGGACGAGCAATGAGCAGTTCTTC. This encodes CASRTSNEQFF. Based on the CDR3 plus reference TRBV7-2 and TRBJ2-1, the full variable domain is GAGVSQSPSNKVTEKGKDVELRCDPISGHTALYWYRQSLGQGLEFLIYFQGNSAPDKSGLPSDRFSAERTGGSVSTLTIQRTQQEDSAVYLCASRTSNEQFFGPGTRLTVL.